These T cell receptor beta chains were read from a single sample in a study of molecular identifiers for immune sequencing clone quantification. TCRdb re-called the PCR reads through MiXCR, storing one row per CDR3 protein. The sample has approximately 680,000 distinct CDR3 sequences, about 25% seen once. Sequenced: naive CD8+ T cells from blood, with Jurkat cell RNA spiked in. These receptor sequences come from a human donor in good health. Some libraries in this study had Jurkat cell RNA spiked in. Both conserved end residues are part of each CDR3. Each record gives: CDR3 protein, CDR3 DNA, clone size, J gene, V gene, D gene. D genes are given only for firm matches. The listing skips clone size in some rows; elsewhere it reads once, few, many or a size class.

CDR3: CASSPRGVRNEQYF; DNA: TGTGCCAGCTCACCACGAGGGGTACGGAACGAGCAGTACTTC; size: many; J: TRBJ2-7; V: TRBV18; D: NA
CDR3: CASSRDRDQPQHF; DNA: TGTGCCAGCAGCCGGGACCGAGATCAGCCCCAGCATTTT; size: NA; J: TRBJ1-5; V: TRBV7-9; D: NA
CDR3: CASSIGTYNEQFF; DNA: TGTGCCAGTAGTATAGGAACTTACAATGAGCAGTTCTTC; size: few; J: TRBJ2-1; V: TRBV19; D: NA
CDR3: CASREGTGGAYEQYF; DNA: TGTGCCAGCAGGGAGGGGACAGGGGGAGCCTACGAGCAGTACTTC; size: many; J: TRBJ2-7; V: TRBV25-1; D: TRBD1
CDR3: CASSLAHEQSF; DNA: TGTGCCAGCAGCTTAGCCCATGAGCAGTCCTTC; size: NA; J: TRBJ2-1; V: TRBV7-2; D: NA
CDR3: CASVLPGSSYEQYF; DNA: TGTGCCAGCGTCCTCCCTGGCAGTTCCTACGAGCAGTACTTC; size: many; J: TRBJ2-7; V: TRBV28; D: NA
CDR3: CASLAYRERVGELFF; DNA: TGTGCCAGCCTCGCGTACCGGGAGCGGGTCGGGGAGCTGTTTTTT; size: NA; J: TRBJ2-2; V: TRBV28; D: NA
CDR3: CASSLGGASTEAFF; DNA: TGTGCCAGCAGTTTAGGGGGCGCTAGCACTGAAGCTTTCTTT; size: NA; J: TRBJ1-1; V: TRBV27; D: NA
CDR3: CASSVEGGRSTDTQYF; DNA: TGTGCCAGCAGCGTAGAGGGCGGGAGGAGCACAGATACGCAGTATTTT; size: once; J: TRBJ2-3; V: TRBV9; D: TRBD2
CDR3: CASSLALGDINEQFF; DNA: TGTGCCAGCAGCCTGGCCTTAGGGGATATTAATGAGCAGTTCTTC; size: NA; J: TRBJ2-1; V: TRBV5-4; D: NA
CDR3: CAGRSTSGSKQYF; DNA: TGTGCCGGCAGATCTACTAGCGGGAGTAAGCAGTACTTC; size: NA; J: TRBJ2-7; V: TRBV6-5; D: TRBD2
CDR3: CASTWSTEAFF; DNA: TGTGCCAGCACCTGGAGCACTGAAGCTTTCTTT; size: NA; J: TRBJ1-1; V: TRBV12-3/TRBV12-4; D: NA
CDR3: CASSLNSLAGHTDTQYF; DNA: TGTGCCAGCAGCTTAAACAGCTTAGCGGGGCACACAGATACGCAGTATTTT; size: many; J: TRBJ2-3; V: TRBV5-4; D: TRBD2
CDR3: CASTPGTGGRTDTQYF; DNA: TGTGCCAGCACTCCAGGGACAGGGGGCCGAACAGATACGCAGTATTTT; size: many; J: TRBJ2-3; V: TRBV6-5; D: TRBD1
CDR3: CASSPGVTAYQETQYF; DNA: TGTGCCAGCTCACCCGGGGTAACAGCGTACCAAGAGACCCAGTACTTC; size: few; J: TRBJ2-5; V: TRBV18; D: NA
CDR3: CASSSDASSYNEQFF; DNA: TGTGCCAGCAGCTCGGACGCCAGCTCCTACAATGAGCAGTTCTTC; size: few; J: TRBJ2-1; V: TRBV7-6; D: NA
CDR3: CASSARLAGTDTQYF; DNA: TGTGCCAGCAGTGCGAGACTAGCGGGAACAGATACCCAGTATTTT; size: NA; J: TRBJ2-3; V: TRBV27; D: TRBD2
CDR3: CASSQTRPQETQYF; DNA: TGTGCCAGCAGCCAAACGCGCCCGCAAGAGACCCAGTACTTC; size: NA; J: TRBJ2-5; V: TRBV16; D: NA
CDR3: CASSLALYRGIQETQYF; DNA: TGTGCTAGCAGCTTAGCGCTGTACAGGGGGATACAAGAGACCCAGTACTTC; size: NA; J: TRBJ2-5; V: TRBV7-7; D: TRBD1
CDR3: CASSPRTVTNTGELFF; DNA: TGTGCCAGCAGTCCACGGACGGTTACGAACACCGGGGAGCTGTTTTTT; size: many; J: TRBJ2-2; V: TRBV28; D: NA
CDR3: CASSEGQSSGNTIYF; DNA: TGTGCCAGCAGCGAGGGACAGAGCTCTGGAAACACCATATATTTT; size: many; J: TRBJ1-3; V: TRBV9; D: TRBD1
CDR3: CSATSGTESSYEQYF; DNA: TGCAGTGCGACATCCGGGACAGAGAGCTCCTACGAGCAGTACTTC; size: few; J: TRBJ2-7; V: TRBV20-1; D: TRBD1
CDR3: CASSSVGLNEEFF; DNA: TGTGCCAGCAGCTCTGTCGGTTTAAATGAGGAGTTCTTC; size: NA; J: TRBJ2-1; V: TRBV7-9; D: NA
CDR3: CASSSGTEAFF; DNA: TGTGCCAGCAGTTCAGGTACTGAAGCTTTCTTT; size: many; J: TRBJ1-1; V: TRBV6-5; D: NA
CDR3: CASSYFLGTSNNEQFF; DNA: TGTGCCAGCAGTTACTTCTTGGGAACTAGTAACAATGAGCAGTTCTTC; size: few; J: TRBJ2-1; V: TRBV6-2/TRBV6-3; D: NA
CDR3: CASSQDRGGAGGAFF; DNA: TGCGCCAGCAGCCAAGATCGAGGGGGCGCCGGGGGTGCTTTCTTT; size: few; J: TRBJ1-1; V: TRBV4-3; D: TRBD1
CDR3: CASSPSLERLETQYF; DNA: TGTGCCAGCAGCCCGTCACTAGAGCGCCTGGAGACCCAGTACTTC; size: once; J: TRBJ2-5; V: TRBV13; D: NA
CDR3: CASSYPGSNEQFF; DNA: TGTGCCAGCAGTTACCCTGGTAGCAATGAGCAGTTCTTC; size: few; J: TRBJ2-1; V: TRBV6-5; D: NA
CDR3: CASNPGLAGGSGANVLTF; DNA: TGTGCCAGCAACCCCGGACTAGCGGGGGGCTCTGGGGCCAACGTCCTGACTTTC; size: many; J: TRBJ2-6; V: TRBV6-4; D: TRBD2
CDR3: CASNDRGTELFF; DNA: TGTGCCAGCAACGACCGCGGGACAGAACTGTTTTTT; size: many; J: TRBJ1-4; V: TRBV2; D: TRBD1
CDR3: CASSLSPGGIGNIQYF; DNA: TGTGCCAGCAGTTTATCCCCGGGGGGTATTGGAAACATTCAGTACTTC; size: few; J: TRBJ2-4; V: TRBV28; D: TRBD2
CDR3: CASSLAPLHPRGLSYNEQFF; DNA: TGTGCCAGCAGCTTAGCGCCCCTCCACCCACGGGGGCTCTCCTACAATGAGCAGTTCTTC; size: NA; J: TRBJ2-1; V: TRBV7-9; D: NA
CDR3: CASSPPLAGGLYEQYF; DNA: TGTGCCAGCAGCCCACCTCTAGCGGGGGGACTCTACGAGCAGTACTTC; size: few; J: TRBJ2-7; V: TRBV6-5; D: TRBD2
CDR3: CASSLARGTPLSYEQYF; DNA: TGTGCCAGCAGCTTAGCGCGCGGCACTCCTCTCTCCTACGAGCAGTACTTC; size: few; J: TRBJ2-7; V: TRBV7-9; D: NA
CDR3: CASSFGLAGGDAKNIQYF; DNA: TGTGCCAGCAGTTTCGGACTAGCGGGAGGGGATGCCAAAAACATTCAGTACTTC; size: NA; J: TRBJ2-4; V: TRBV27; D: TRBD2
CDR3: CASSRGQGLADTQYF; DNA: TGTGCCAGCAGTAGGGGACAGGGTCTAGCAGATACGCAGTATTTT; size: many; J: TRBJ2-3; V: TRBV14; D: TRBD1